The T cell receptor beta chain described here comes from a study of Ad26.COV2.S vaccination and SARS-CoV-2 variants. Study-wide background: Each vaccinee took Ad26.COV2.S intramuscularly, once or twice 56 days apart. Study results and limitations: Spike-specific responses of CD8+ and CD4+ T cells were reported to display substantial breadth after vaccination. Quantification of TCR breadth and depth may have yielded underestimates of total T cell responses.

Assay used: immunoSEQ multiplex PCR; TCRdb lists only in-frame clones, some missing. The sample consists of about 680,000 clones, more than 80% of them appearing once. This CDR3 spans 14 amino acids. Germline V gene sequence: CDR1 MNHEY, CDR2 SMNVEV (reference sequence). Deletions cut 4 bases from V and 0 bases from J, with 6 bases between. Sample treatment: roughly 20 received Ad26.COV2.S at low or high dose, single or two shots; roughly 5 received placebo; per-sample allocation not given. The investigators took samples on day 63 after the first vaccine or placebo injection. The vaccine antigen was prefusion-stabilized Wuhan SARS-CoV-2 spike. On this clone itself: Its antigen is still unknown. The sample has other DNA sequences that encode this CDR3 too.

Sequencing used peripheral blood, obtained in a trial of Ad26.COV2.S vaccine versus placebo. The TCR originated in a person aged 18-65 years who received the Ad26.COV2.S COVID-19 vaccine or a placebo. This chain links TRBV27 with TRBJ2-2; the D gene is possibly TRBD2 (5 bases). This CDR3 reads CASSSGTNTGELFF. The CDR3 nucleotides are TGTGCCAGCAGTTCCGGGACGAACACCGGGGAGCTGTTTTTT.